The T cell receptor (beta chain) under discussion was sequenced for a study of shared clonotypes between healthy human individuals. Libraries were prepared by immunoSEQ multiplex PCR; TCRdb keeps only in-frame clonotypes and omits some of them. The sample lists 450,000 to 500,000 clones, more than 75% occurring once. The trim removed 5 bases at V and 3 bases at J, leaving 9 bases unmatched. The germline V gene has CDR1 SGHNT and CDR2 YYREEE (reference sequence). The CDR3 extends over 16 amino acids. The chain has TRBV5-4 and TRBJ2-1; 9 bases align to TRBD2. This receptor was identified in a woman in her 40s in good health. Some clones in this sample may be carry-over from other donors' samples. The sequencing sample was made of PBMCs. CDR3 DNA sequence: TGTGCCAGCAGAAGTGGACTAGCGCCTAACTACAATGAGCAGTTCTTC. It codes for CASRSGLAPNYNEQFF. Using reference TRBV5-4 and TRBJ2-1 for the parts outside the CDR3, the full variable domain is ETGVTQSPTHLIKTRGQQVTLRCSSQSGHNTVSWYQQALGQGPQFIFQYYREEENGRGNFPPRFSGLQFPNYSSELNVNALELDDSALYLCASRSGLAPNYNEQFFGPGTRLTVL.